This entry lists 19 T cell receptor beta chains sequenced from one sample in a study of human T cells and chemical hapten exposure (dated by TCRdb to about 2021). This sample's time point label indicates: pre-sensitization, week 0. Per the publication, the treatment or condition label means: therapeutic diphenylcyclopropenone sensitization with weekly scalp DPC. The protocol used for the library was RACE. Sequencing instrument: NextSeq 500. The public reads were quality trimmed at Q25 with fastp and then assembled into clones with MiXCR by TCRdb, keeping productive beta chains. Rows are combined by CDR3 protein, so each entry shows the most common genes and DNA. A total of 200,000 to 300,000 distinct CDR3 sequences appear in this sample, over 8% of them only once. The top ten constitute 2% to 3% of the sample. The material sequenced was whole blood, taken in connection with sensitization to the hapten diphenylcyclopropenone (DPC). The origin of the receptors is a middle-aged woman with alopecia areata. Some clones in this sample may be carry-over from other donors' samples.

This clonotype was seen a handful of times. This rearrangement joins TRBV6-2 or TRBV6-3 to TRBJ1-5; TRBD1 matches at 8 bases. The CDR3 consists of 19 residues. Losses at the gene ends were 4 bases for V and 5 bases for J; bases not matched to a gene: 19. Looked up from germline, CDR1 is MNHEY and CDR2 is SVGEGT. The CDR3 here is CASSFSGQGAFWYDQPQHF. CDR3 DNA sequence: TGTGCCAGCAGTTTCAGTGGGCAGGGGGCCTTTTGGTACGATCAGCCCCAGCATTTT.

This chain links TRBV29-1 with TRBJ2-1, with 7 bases fitting TRBD2. The trim removed 1 base at V and 2 bases at J, leaving 11 bases unmatched. CDR1 SQVTM and CDR2 ANQGSEA come from the germline V gene. The CDR3 contains 17 residues. This chain's CDR3 is CSVEGYSGQGTYNEQFF. As DNA, the CDR3 is TGCAGCGTTGAAGGGTATAGCGGGCAAGGCACCTACAATGAGCAGTTCTTC.

This clonotype has at least ten counts. This chain uses TRBV2 with TRBJ1-2; possible D gene TRBD1, 6 bases. Germline V gives CDR1 SNHLY, CDR2 FYNNEI. The CDR3 has 13 amino acids. Trimming shortened V by 4 bases and J by 6 bases, and 12 bases separated the two germline ends. The CDR3 sequence is CASSGTGQNGYTF. CDR3 sequence (DNA): TGTGCCAGCAGTGGAACAGGACAGAATGGCTACACCTTC.

This clonotype appeared many times. V gene TRBV7-9 combines with J gene TRBJ1-2, with 8 nucleotides matching TRBD1. The germline gives CDR1 SEHNR, CDR2 FQNEAQ (reference sequence). Trimming removed 5 bases from V and 12 bases from J; junction bases left unmatched: 5. The CDR3 covers 11 residues. DNA of the CDR3: TGTGCCAGCAGCGGGACAGGTTCCCACACCTTC. Translation gives CASSGTGSHTF.

This clonotype turned up a few times. The chain recombines TRBV5-6 with TRBJ2-7; 8 nucleotides align to TRBD1. The germline V gene encodes CDR1 SGHDT and CDR2 YYEEEE. V trimming: 4 bases; J trimming: 7 bases; junction bases outside the gene matches: 1. This CDR3 has 11 amino acids. The CDR3 DNA follows: TGTGCCAGCAGCACAGGGGGGGAGCAGTACTTC. This translates into CASSTGGEQYF.

The V call is TRBV5-1, the J call TRBJ2-1; the match to TRBD2 covers 14 bases. This CDR3 is 17 amino acids long. The germline V gene encodes CDR1 SGHRS and CDR2 YFSETQ. J gave up 6 bases and V 4 bases, and 9 bases lay outside the gene matches. The CDR3 protein is CASSLNPGTSGGNEQFF. The DNA for the CDR3 is TGCGCCAGCAGCCTCAACCCGGGGACTAGCGGGGGCAATGAGCAGTTCTTC.

This clonotype appeared a few times. CDR3 nucleotide sequence: TGTGCCAGCAAAAAGGATAGCAATCAGCCCCAGCATTTT. Translation: CASKKDSNQPQHF. The chain is built from TRBV12-3 or TRBV12-4 and TRBJ1-5; D uncertain. The CDR3 is 13 residues long. Trimming took 7 bases from V and 0 from J, leaving 7 bases between them.

This clonotype was detected only a few times. The chain joins TRBV7-8 to TRBJ1-3, with no clear D. This CDR3 has 12 amino acids. Germline CDR1 reads SGHVS; CDR2 reads FQNEAQ. Trimming left V 1 base short and J 6 bases short, with 4 bases between. The CDR3 spells CASSLGENTIYF. The DNA for the CDR3 is TGTGCCAGCAGCTTAGGGGAAAACACCATATATTTT. Combining the CDR3 with reference TRBV7-8 and TRBJ1-3 gives the whole variable domain GAGVSQSPRYKVAKRGQDVALRCDPISGHVSLFWYQQALGQGPEFLTYFQNEAQLDKSGLPSDRFFAERPEGSVSTLKIQRTQQEDSAVYLCASSLGENTIYFGEGSWLTVV.

This clonotype was seen many times. This chain links TRBV12-3 or TRBV12-4 with TRBJ2-7; 7 bases map to TRBD1. The CDR3 extends over 13 amino acids. V was pared by 3 bases and J by 4 bases, with 3 bases of the junction left unmatched. The CDR3 is CASSFSTGYEQYF. In DNA, the CDR3 is TGTGCCAGCAGTTTCTCGACAGGGTACGAGCAGTACTTC.

This clonotype was detected a few times. The CDR3 DNA reads TGTGCCAGCAGCTCGACAACGTCCTACGAGCAGTACTTC. Its protein product is CASSSTTSYEQYF. V usage is TRBV5-6 and J usage is TRBJ2-7, with D unresolved. V shed 3 bases and J shed 1 base, with 8 bases lying between them. The germline V gene has CDR1 SGHDT and CDR2 YYEEEE. This CDR3 is 13 amino acids long.

The chain is built from TRBV2 and TRBJ2-3; TRBD1 might be the D (7 bases). Trimming shortened V by 4 bases and J by 1 base, and 12 bases separated the two germline ends. Per the germline V gene, CDR1 is SNHLY and CDR2 is FYNNEI. The CDR3 has 15 amino acids. In DNA, the CDR3 is TGTGCCAGCAGTGGACAGGGAGGTGGCACAGATACGCAGTATTTT. Its protein product is CASSGQGGGTDTQYF.

A few counts support this clonotype. The chain joins TRBV10-2 to TRBJ2-3, with D possibly TRBD2 on 6 matching bases. The V gene lost 4 bases and the J gene lost 4 bases, with 12 bases spanning the gap. This CDR3 has 14 residues. Germline CDR1 and CDR2: WSHSY and SAAADI. This chain's CDR3 is CASSGGGRPDTQYF. The CDR3 DNA is TGCGCCAGCAGTGGGGGAGGCCGGCCAGATACGCAGTATTTT.

In DNA, the CDR3 is TGTGCCAGCAGTCCACAGGCGATCAATCAGCCCCAGCATTTT. Translated, it gives CASSPQAINQPQHF. The chain couples TRBV12-3 or TRBV12-4 to TRBJ1-5; weak D call: TRBD1 (5 bases). There are 14 residues in the CDR3. V lost 5 bases to trimming and J lost 3 bases, with 11 bases between them.

V usage is TRBV7-2 and J usage is TRBJ1-6; 8 bases are a match to TRBD1. V lost 6 bases to trimming and J lost 13 bases; unmatched junction nucleotides: 5. The germline V gene encodes CDR1 SGHTA and CDR2 FQGNSA. The CDR3 is 12 amino acids. The CDR3 DNA is TGTGCCAGCAGACAGGGGGAGGGGCCCCTCCACTTT. As protein: CASRQGEGPLHF.

This clonotype was counted a few times. CDR3 in DNA: TGTGCCAGCAGCTTAAACAGGGAGGGCGGGGAGCTGTTTTTT. Its protein is CASSLNREGGELFF. V and J are TRBV7-2 and TRBJ2-2, with D possibly being TRBD2 (7 bases). Germline assignment: CDR1 SGHTA and CDR2 FQGNSA. CDR3 length: 14 amino acids. The ends were cut back, 2 bases at V and 7 bases at J, with 11 bases in the middle.

Only a few counts were recorded for this clonotype. The rearrangement joins TRBV12-3 or TRBV12-4 to TRBJ2-2; D assignment may be TRBD1 or TRBD2 (5 bases each). Trimming removed 1 base at V and 4 bases at J, with 7 bases between. CDR3 length: 14 amino acids. The CDR3 nucleotides read TGTGCCAGCAGTTTAGAGGGGACCACCGGGGAGCTGTTTTTT. Its translation is CASSLEGTTGELFF.

This clonotype was observed a few times. The chain joins TRBV20-1 to TRBJ2-1; 8 nucleotides agree with TRBD2. From germline, CDR1 is DFQATT and CDR2 SNEGSKA (reference sequence). V gave up 1 base and J gave up 4 bases; unmatched junction bases: 12. The CDR3 covers 17 residues. The CDR3 here is CSARGGSGLARYNEQFF. DNA for the CDR3: TGCAGTGCTAGAGGCGGTAGCGGACTAGCTCGTTACAATGAGCAGTTCTTC.

V is TRBV7-8 and J is TRBJ1-2, with 8 bases matching TRBD1. The V and J ends lost 1 base and 1 base, in that order; junction bases with no gene match: 2. The V gene's germline CDR1 is SGHVS and CDR2 FQNEAQ. This CDR3 region has 15 residues. CDR3 coding DNA: TGTGCCAGCAGCTTAGAGGGACAGGTTAACTATGGCTACACCTTC. Protein: CASSLEGQVNYGYTF.

This clonotype was seen at least ten times. CDR3 residues: CASSLAARGLNTEAFF. The CDR3 nucleotides read TGTGCCAGCAGCTTAGCTGCTCGCGGCTTGAACACTGAAGCTTTCTTT. The chain couples TRBV7-2 to TRBJ1-1; D call uncertain. The V end lost 0 bases, the J end lost 0 bases, and 11 bases lay between the germline ends. The CDR3 sequence is 16 residues long. CDR1 SGHTA and CDR2 FQGNSA come from the germline V gene.